One and the same sample provided the 14 T cell receptor beta chains below, sequenced in a study of identical twins. TCRdb reprocessed the 5' RACE reads with MiXCR, giving one entry per CDR3 protein. This sample yields 600,000 to 700,000 distinct CDR3 sequences, of which 21% are seen a single time; roughly 4.3% belongs to the top ten. These data are also associated with another study on T cells expressing NK-cell markers.

Input material: PBMCs. These receptors came from a woman in her late teens or twenties in good health.

The rearrangement links TRBV4-1 to TRBJ2-4; no clear D. Germline V gene data show CDR1 as MGHRA and CDR2 as YSYEKL. The V gene lost 1 base and the J gene lost 3 bases, with 7 bases spanning the gap. This CDR3 region has 14 residues. CDR3 sequence reads: CASSQVMSKNIQYF. The CDR3, as DNA: TGCGCCAGCAGCCAAGTAATGAGCAAAAACATTCAGTACTTC.

The rearrangement joins TRBV12-5 to TRBJ2-7; no firm D call. The V end was cut by 3 bases, the J end by 6 bases, with 9 bases between. This CDR3 contains 12 residues. Germline V lookup: CDR1 LGHNT, CDR2 FRNRAP. The CDR3 here is CASGLVGREQYF. For the CDR3, the DNA is TGTGCTAGTGGTTTAGTGGGTCGCGAGCAGTACTTC.

The chain recombines TRBV20-1 with TRBJ2-7; 7 bases align to TRBD2. The CDR3 extends over 12 amino acids. The germline V gene has CDR1 DFQATT and CDR2 SNEGSKA (reference sequence). The V and J ends lost 1 base and 7 bases, in that order; junction bases with no gene match: 4. Written as DNA, the CDR3 is TGCAGTGCTAGAGCTGGGACTAAGGAGCAGTACTTC. Protein: CSARAGTKEQYF.

The genes are TRBV29-1 and TRBJ2-1, with 9 bases lining up with TRBD2. The CDR3 extends over 14 amino acids. Germline V gives CDR1 SQVTM, CDR2 ANQGSEA. V shed 4 bases and J 5 bases; nucleotides not matched to a gene: 6. CDR3 nucleotides: TGCAGCGTTGGATGGGCGGGAGGGCACAATGAGCAGTTCTTC. It yields the protein CSVGWAGGHNEQFF.

This clonotype was seen ten or more times. This chain connects TRBV24-1 to TRBJ2-3; no clear D gene. This CDR3 is built from 13 residues. Germline V CDR1 and CDR2: KGHDR, SFDVKD. The V gene lost 1 base and the J gene lost 2 bases, with 3 bases spanning the gap. The CDR3 DNA sequence: TGTGCCACCAGTGATTTCTACACAGATACGCAGTATTTT. Translated: CATSDFYTDTQYF.

V and J are TRBV20-1 and TRBJ2-1; D is undetermined. CDR3 size: 13 residues. V gave up 2 bases and J gave up 0 bases, with 5 bases separating them. CDR1 is DFQATT, CDR2 SNEGSKA, per germline (reference sequence). CDR3 protein: CSARYHSYNEQFF. Here the CDR3 DNA reads TGCAGTGCTAGATATCACTCCTACAATGAGCAGTTCTTC.

This clonotype came up a few times. The chain combines TRBV20-1 with TRBJ2-1; 13 bases align to TRBD2. Per the germline V gene, CDR1 is DFQATT and CDR2 is SNEGSKA (reference sequence). The CDR3 extends over 14 amino acids. CDR3 amino acids: CRAIGTSGIYEQFF. The CDR3 DNA sequence: TGCAGGGCAATAGGGACTAGCGGGATCTATGAGCAGTTCTTC.

This clonotype was picked up one time. The V call is TRBV4-1, the J call TRBJ1-4; D is undetermined. Trimming took off 3 bases at V and 6 bases at J, with 17 bases between the two ends. Per germline, CDR1 MGHRA and CDR2 YSYEKL. The CDR3 extends over 16 amino acids. The CDR3 spells CASSQASRGLDEKLFF. The CDR3 nucleotides read TGCGCCAGCAGCCAGGCCTCTCGAGGACTTGATGAAAAACTGTTTTTT.

This clonotype turned up a few times. CDR3 bases: TGCGCCAGCGGGGATAGGGTCGGAGTGAAGCAGTACTTC. As protein: CASGDRVGVKQYF. V and J are TRBV5-1 and TRBJ2-7, with D uncertain. The CDR3 totals 13 residues. V lost 7 bases and J 8 bases, leaving 19 bases between the germline ends. Germline lookup yields CDR1 SGHRS and CDR2 YFSETQ.

The chain is built from TRBV7-2 and TRBJ2-5, with D hard to call. CDR1 is SGHTA, CDR2 FQGNSA, per germline. Trimming took 3 bases from V and 1 from J, leaving 6 bases between them. This CDR3 has 13 residues. The CDR3, as DNA: TGTGCCAGCAGCTTCCGGGTCCAAGAGACCCAGTACTTC. Residues: CASSFRVQETQYF. Drawing the rest from reference TRBV7-2 and TRBJ2-5, the complete variable domain is GAGVSQSPSNKVTEKGKDVELRCDPISGHTALYWYRQSLGQGLEFLIYFQGNSAPDKSGLPSDRFSAERTGGSVSTLTIQRTQQEDSAVYLCASSFRVQETQYFGPGTRLLVL.

This chain joins TRBV20-1 and TRBJ2-7; TRBD2 is a possible D gene (6 bases). Germline V CDR1 and CDR2: DFQATT, SNEGSKA (reference sequence). V lost 0 bases and J lost 6, with 15 bases in between. The length of the CDR3 is 14 residues. The CDR3 spells CSARDGASAAEQYF. CDR3 in DNA: TGCAGTGCTAGAGATGGGGCTAGCGCCGCCGAGCAGTACTTC.

The chain couples TRBV2 to TRBJ2-1; D is undetermined. The ends were cut back, 6 bases at V and 6 bases at J, with 12 bases in the middle. This CDR3 comprises 13 residues. Germline V gives CDR1 SNHLY, CDR2 FYNNEI. The CDR3 sequence is CASRTFSSNEQFF. DNA for the CDR3: TGTGCCAGCAGGACCTTCTCTTCCAATGAGCAGTTCTTC.

This chain connects TRBV7-9 to TRBJ1-2, with unresolved D. CDR1 and CDR2 from the germline V gene are SEHNR and FQNEAQ (reference sequence). CDR3 length: 14 residues. The V gene lost 1 base and the J gene lost 6 bases, with 12 bases spanning the gap. CDR3 sequence reads: CASSLVGAGNGYTF. The CDR3 DNA follows: TGTGCCAGCAGCTTAGTAGGCGCCGGGAATGGCTACACCTTC.

This clonotype was counted only a few times. The chain carries TRBV10-3 and TRBJ1-1; no definite D call. V dropped 6 bases and J dropped 1 base, with 9 bases sitting between them. The CDR3 spans 13 residues. Per the germline V gene, CDR1 is ENHRY and CDR2 is SYGVKD. The CDR3 DNA is TGTGCCATCAGCCGCGATCGGAACACTGAAGCTTTCTTT. As protein: CAISRDRNTEAFF.